These T cell receptor beta chains were read from a single sample in a study of blood T cell repertoires in COVID-19. Here immunoSEQ multiplex PCR was the method, and the copy in TCRdb shows in-frame clones only, minus some. The sample carries some 190,000 clones, 80% recorded once. The sequenced material came from peripheral blood. Every receptor here comes from a man aged 55 to 70 with acute or convalescent COVID-19. Both conserved end residues are part of each CDR3. D genes are given only for firm matches. Expanded clones are given a class, and other clones once, few, many or no size at all.

.,TRBJ2-3,TRBD1,15,TRBV7-9,CASSRGTGLADTQYF,TGTGCCAGCTCCCGGGGGACAGGGCTCGCAGATACGCAGTATTTT
.,TRBJ2-5,TRBD2,17,TRBV3-1/TRBV3-2,CASSPPGLAVPPETQYF,TGTGCCAGCAGCCCGCCGGGACTAGCGGTGCCCCCAGAGACCCAGTACTTC
.,TRBJ2-1,.,11,TRBV9,CASSLANEQFF,TGTGCCAGCAGTCTAGCAAATGAGCAGTTCTTC
.,TRBJ2-3,TRBD2,16,TRBV5-8,CASSFFGTSGTDTQYF,TGTGCCAGCAGCTTTTTCGGGACTAGCGGGACAGATACGCAGTATTTT
once,TRBJ1-2,TRBD1,13,TRBV20-1,CSASSPTGIGYTF,TGCAGTGCTAGTTCCCCGACAGGGATTGGCTACACCTTC
.,TRBJ2-1,.,13,TRBV20-1,CSASSDSNNEQFF,TGCAGTGCTAGTTCGGACAGTAATAATGAGCAGTTCTTC
many,TRBJ2-1,TRBD2,14,TRBV4-1,CASSLAGAHNEQFF,TGCGCCAGCAGCCTAGCGGGAGCCCACAATGAGCAGTTCTTC
.,TRBJ1-2,TRBD1,15,TRBV5-4,CASSSTGGLVYGYTF,TGTGCCAGCAGCTCTACAGGGGGCCTCGTCTATGGCTACACCTTC
.,TRBJ1-2,TRBD1,14,TRBV25-1,CASSDTRGVYGYTF,TGTGCCAGCAGTGATACCAGGGGGGTATATGGCTACACCTTC
.,TRBJ2-1,TRBD2,16,TRBV24-1,CATSDTGLAGGNEQFF,TGTGCCACCAGTGATACCGGACTAGCGGGAGGGAATGAGCAGTTCTTC
.,TRBJ2-1,TRBD1,17,TRBV7-9,CASSFRDRGRIYNEQFF,TGTGCCAGCAGCTTTCGGGACAGGGGCCGAATATACAATGAGCAGTTCTTC
.,TRBJ1-5,.,14,TRBV6-5,CASSPQGQGQPQHF,TGTGCCAGCAGCCCCCAGGGTCAGGGACAGCCCCAGCATTTT
.,TRBJ2-5,.,15,TRBV5-1,CASSLAAASEETQYF,TGCGCCAGCAGCTTGGCCGCAGCGAGCGAAGAGACCCAGTACTTC
.,TRBJ1-3,.,15,TRBV6-5,CASRPTGLSGNTIYF,TGTGCCAGCAGGCCCACAGGGCTCTCTGGAAACACCATATATTTT
once,TRBJ2-1,.,14,TRBV6-5,CASSYVGSTVEQFF,TGTGCCAGCAGTTACGTCGGGAGCACCGTTGAGCAGTTCTTC
.,TRBJ2-7,TRBD2,16,TRBV3-1/TRBV3-2,CASSQGTSVFSYEQYF,TGTGCCAGCAGCCAAGGGACTAGCGTTTTCTCCTACGAGCAGTACTTC
few,TRBJ1-2,.,15,TRBV16,CASSRGDGLSYGYTF,TGTGCCAGCAGCCGGGGGGACGGACTTTCCTATGGCTACACCTTC
.,TRBJ2-7,TRBD2,16,TRBV19,CASSGRDSGIAYEQYF,TGTGCCAGTAGTGGGAGAGATAGCGGGATAGCCTACGAGCAGTACTTC
few,TRBJ1-4,.,15,TRBV2,CASSQVGVGNEKLFF,TGTGCCAGCAGTCAAGTAGGGGTAGGGAATGAAAAACTGTTTTTT
.,TRBJ1-5,.,16,TRBV27,CASSRNSRGASQPQHF,TGTGCCAGCAGCCGAAATTCGCGGGGGGCCAGTCAGCCCCAGCATTTT
few,TRBJ2-7,.,13,TRBV15,CATKSPGPYEQYF,TGTGCCACCAAGAGTCCAGGGCCCTACGAGCAGTACTTC
.,TRBJ1-6,TRBD1,16,TRBV27,CASSPIRTGRNSPLHF,TGTGCCAGCAGTCCCATCAGGACAGGGCGGAATTCACCCCTCCACTTT
.,TRBJ2-7,TRBD1,15,TRBV5-5,CASRTRDRGIDEQYF,TGTGCCAGCAGGACCCGGGACAGGGGTATCGACGAGCAGTACTTC